The 23 T cell receptor beta chains listed next were all sequenced from one sample in a study of blood T cell repertoires in COVID-19. TCRdb keeps only in-frame clones here, not all; method: immunoSEQ multiplex PCR. The sample has fewer than 200,000 clones, approximately 80% seen once. Sequences were obtained from peripheral blood. The receptor set was obtained from a human donor in a cohort sampled during active COVID-19.

The rearrangement joins TRBV28 to TRBJ2-7; 9 bases are shared with TRBD2. Germline trimming cut 3 bases from V and 3 bases from J; bases unmatched to any gene: 6. Germline V CDR1 and CDR2: MDHEN, SYDVKM. The CDR3 runs to 15 residues. CDR3: CASSFGGRAVYEQYF. DNA of the CDR3: TGTGCCAGCAGTTTCGGCGGGAGGGCGGTCTACGAGCAGTACTTC.

With regard to this clone: The sample contains more than one DNA sequence encoding this CDR3. The rearrangement links TRBV24-1 to TRBJ2-2; TRBD1 matches 9 bases. The CDR3 length is 16 residues. Germline V gene data show CDR1 as KGHDR and CDR2 as SFDVKD. V was clipped by 3 bases and J by 4 bases; unmatched bases: 5. CDR3 DNA: TGTGCCACCAGTGATCCGAGGACAGGGGTCACCGGGGAGCTGTTTTTT. This codes for CATSDPRTGVTGELFF.

This clone was picked up a small number of times. The J gene is TRBJ2-7, the V gene TRBV6-5; TRBD2 matches at 11 bases. Germline V gene lookup returns CDR1 MNHEY and CDR2 SVGAGI. The CDR3 totals 15 residues. V shed 6 bases and J 2 bases; nucleotides not matched to a gene: 6. The CDR3 loop reads CASSLGTSGPYEQYF. The CDR3 DNA is TGTGCCAGCAGCCTAGGGACTAGCGGACCCTACGAGCAGTACTTC.

The V gene is TRBV6-2 or TRBV6-3, the J gene TRBJ1-2; a weak D match, TRBD1 (6 bases). From germline, CDR1 is MNHEY and CDR2 SVGEGT. V was trimmed by 5 bases and J by 5 bases, leaving 18 bases between them. The CDR3 is 15 residues long. This CDR3 reads CASSPSGPRGYGYTF. The CDR3 DNA reads TGTGCCAGCAGTCCCTCGGGCCCGAGGGGGTATGGCTACACCTTC.

The chain links TRBV6-2 or TRBV6-3 to TRBJ2-5, with D possibly TRBD2 on 5 matching bases. CDR1 is MNHEY and CDR2 is SVGEGT in the germline V gene. Trimming stripped 5 bases from V and 2 bases from J, with 12 bases between. There are 14 residues in the CDR3. The CDR3 sequence is CASSPQSGQETQYF. CDR3 nucleotides: TGTGCCAGCAGTCCCCAGAGCGGACAAGAGACCCAGTACTTC.

This chain links TRBV5-1 with TRBJ2-7, with D possibly TRBD1 on 6 matching bases. Trimming pared 3 bases from V and 1 base from J, leaving 8 bases between. The germline V gene encodes CDR1 SGHRS and CDR2 YFSETQ. CDR3 length: 13 amino acids. This CDR3 reads CASSSGHSYEQYF. The CDR3 nucleotides are TGCGCCAGCAGCTCGGGACATTCCTACGAGCAGTACTTC.

The chain combines TRBV3-1 (or the pseudogene TRBV3-2) with TRBJ1-5; TRBD1 might be the D (5 bases). The CDR3 length is 13 residues. Trimming pared 6 bases from V and 5 bases from J, leaving 11 bases between. The germline V gene encodes CDR1 LGHDT and CDR2 YNNKEL (reference sequence). CDR3 sequence: CASSQSRDQPQHF. The CDR3 DNA is TGTGCCAGCAGTCAGAGCAGGGATCAGCCCCAGCATTTT.

The chain employs TRBV12-3 or TRBV12-4 and TRBJ1-2; TRBD1 might be the D (6 bases). The ends were cut back, 3 bases at V and 3 bases at J, with 8 bases in the middle. This CDR3 contains 13 residues. This CDR3 is CASSLKGDYGYTF. In DNA, the CDR3 is TGTGCCAGCAGTTTGAAGGGGGACTATGGCTACACCTTC.

This clone was seen a handful of times. The CDR3 sequence is CASSRGLGEQYF. DNA of the CDR3: TGTGCCAGCTCGCGCGGGCTCGGCGAGCAGTACTTC. The chain carries TRBV5-4 and TRBJ2-7, with D possibly TRBD2 on 5 matching bases. V was clipped by 7 bases and J by 6 bases, with 14 bases between them. The CDR3 has 12 amino acids. CDR1 is SGHNT, CDR2 YYREEE, per germline (reference sequence). Variable domain in full (rest from reference TRBV5-4 and TRBJ2-7): ETGVTQSPTHLIKTRGQQVTLRCSSQSGHNTVSWYQQALGQGPQFIFQYYREEENGRGNFPPRFSGLQFPNYSSELNVNALELDDSALYLCASSRGLGEQYFGPGTRLTVT.

The chain is built from TRBV23-1 and TRBJ1-1; D is perhaps TRBD1 (6 bases). TRBV23-1 falls under the ORF class, with uncertain function. Trimming shortened V by 2 bases and J by 8 bases, and 18 bases separated the two germline ends. CDR3 length: 15 residues. The CDR3 nucleotides are TGCGCCAGCAGTCAACGGGGGGGCAGGGGAACCGAAGCTTTCTTT. Protein sequence: CASSQRGGRGTEAFF.

The CDR3: CASGLAGALSSYEQYF. The CDR3 DNA reads TGTGCCAGCGGACTAGCGGGAGCCTTAAGCTCCTACGAGCAGTACTTC. The chain links TRBV19 to TRBJ2-7; 13 positions agree with TRBD2. Germline V lookup: CDR1 LNHDA, CDR2 SQIVND (reference sequence). The junction had 8 bases not matched to a gene; V was cut back by 9 bases and J by 0 bases. The length of the CDR3 is 16 residues. The full variable domain, its missing parts supplied by reference TRBV19 and TRBJ2-7, is DGGITQSPKYLFRKEGQNVTLSCEQNLNHDAMYWYRQDPGQGLRLIYYSQIVNDFQKGDIAEGYSVSREKKESFPLTVTSAQKNPTAFYLCASGLAGALSSYEQYFGPGTRLTVT.

The V gene is TRBV6-5, the J gene TRBJ1-1, with D unresolved. The CDR3 totals 13 residues. V lost 8 bases, J lost 4 bases, and 14 bases lay in between. Germline V gene lookup returns CDR1 MNHEY and CDR2 SVGAGI. The CDR3 region is CASGRQLGTEAFF. The DNA for the CDR3 is TGTGCCAGCGGGAGGCAGTTGGGCACTGAAGCTTTCTTT.

The gene calls are TRBV2 and TRBJ1-6; 7 bases are a match to TRBD1. This CDR3 is built from 15 residues. CDR1 and CDR2 from the germline V gene are SNHLY and FYNNEI. Trimming removed 8 bases from V and 6 bases from J; junction bases left unmatched: 10. The CDR3 coding sequence is TGTGCCAGCGGAGGGTTACAGGGGAGTAATTCACCCCTCCACTTT. Its protein product is CASGGLQGSNSPLHF. Variable domain in full (rest from reference TRBV2 and TRBJ1-6): EPEVTQTPSHQVTQMGQEVILRCVPISNHLYFYWYRQILGQKVEFLVSFYNNEISEKSEIFDDQFSVERPDGSNFTLKIRSTKLEDSAMYFCASGGLQGSNSPLHFGNGTRLTVT.

The rearrangement joins TRBV5-1 to TRBJ2-7; tentative D call: TRBD2 (5 bases). The CDR3 covers 13 residues. Germline CDR1 SGHRS, CDR2 YFSETQ. Trimming removed 1 base from V and 3 bases from J, with 8 bases in between. The CDR3 bases are TGCGCCAGCAGCTTGCCGGGGATCTACGAGCAGTACTTC. Protein: CASSLPGIYEQYF.

The CDR3 bases are TGCGCCAGCAGCCAAGCTGCGCACGGGGGGGACTATGGCTACACCTTC. Its translation is CASSQAAHGGDYGYTF. The chain has TRBV4-3 and TRBJ1-2, with D perhaps TRBD1 (5 bases). V was pared by 1 base and J by 3 bases, with 15 bases between. The CDR3 extends over 16 amino acids. Germline loops: CDR1 LGHNA, CDR2 YSLEER.

This sequence joins TRBV20-1 and TRBJ2-2; 7 bases are a match to TRBD1. Germline V gene data show CDR1 as DFQATT and CDR2 as SNEGSKA (reference sequence). The J segment lost 0 bases and the V segment lost 3 bases, leaving 4 bases of the junction unmatched. The CDR3 has 15 residues. CDR3 loop: CSASYGTANTGELFF. CDR3 sequence (DNA): TGCAGTGCTAGTTACGGGACAGCGAACACCGGGGAGCTGTTTTTT.

This chain joins TRBV3-1 (or the pseudogene TRBV3-2) and TRBJ2-1; the match to TRBD2 covers 8 bases. This CDR3 spans 16 amino acids. The germline V gene encodes CDR1 LGHDT and CDR2 YNNKEL (reference sequence). The V and J ends lost 0 bases and 0 bases, in that order; junction bases with no gene match: 1. For the CDR3, the DNA is TGTGCCAGCAGCCAAGAGCGGGGGGTCTCCTACAATGAGCAGTTCTTC. This translates into CASSQERGVSYNEQFF.

CDR3 amino acids: CASSPRQGGYTF. Written as DNA, the CDR3 is TGTGCCAGCTCCCCCAGACAGGGTGGCTACACCTTC. J is TRBJ1-2 and V is TRBV18; 7 nucleotides match TRBD1. CDR1 KGHSH and CDR2 LQKENI come from the germline V gene. The CDR3 is 12 amino acids. J gave up 7 bases and V 6 bases, and 5 bases lay outside the gene matches.

This chain joins TRBV14 and TRBJ2-3; possibly TRBD1 for D (5 bases). Trimming shortened V by 1 base and J by 4 bases, and 15 bases separated the two germline ends. The CDR3 loop spans 16 amino acids. Germline loops: CDR1 SGHDN, CDR2 FVKESK. This chain's CDR3 is CASSQASQGGADTQYF. As DNA, the CDR3 is TGTGCCAGCAGCCAAGCGTCCCAGGGCGGAGCAGATACGCAGTATTTT.

The V and J genes are TRBV7-8 and TRBJ1-1; no firm D call. Germline CDR1 SGHVS, CDR2 FQNEAQ. V was clipped by 2 bases and J by 2 bases, with 6 bases between them. The CDR3 covers 13 residues. The CDR3 loop reads CASSLFQNTEAFF. CDR3 DNA: TGTGCCAGCAGCTTATTTCAAAACACTGAAGCTTTCTTT.

This sequence joins TRBV10-1 and TRBJ2-3, with a possible D match to TRBD2 (5 bases). V lost 4 bases, J lost 0 bases, and 8 bases lay in between. Germline-derived CDR1 and CDR2 are WNHNN and SYGVQD (reference sequence). This CDR3 region has 14 residues. CDR3 in DNA: TGCGCCAGCAGTGCTAGCTATAGCACAGATACGCAGTATTTT. Translating gives CASSASYSTDTQYF.

This chain uses TRBV10-1 with TRBJ2-7; D is perhaps TRBD2 (6 bases). CDR3 length: 16 amino acids. Trimming took off 0 bases at V and 2 bases at J, with 14 bases between the two ends. Germline CDR1 reads WNHNN; CDR2 reads SYGVQD (reference sequence). The CDR3 nucleotides read TGCGCCAGCAGTGAGTCGTCGAGGCCGGGAGCCTACGAGCAGTACTTC. Translation: CASSESSRPGAYEQYF.

The chain recombines TRBV18 with TRBJ2-3; 9 bases fit TRBD2. The CDR3 loop spans 16 amino acids. The V gene's germline CDR1 is KGHSH and CDR2 LQKENI. With 1 base clipped from V and 2 bases from J, the junction kept 4 bases outside the gene matches. CDR3 DNA: TGTGCCAGCTCACCACGGCTAGCGGGGTCCACAGATACGCAGTATTTT. It codes for CASSPRLAGSTDTQYF.